These 13 T cell receptor beta chains were all obtained from the same sample, sequenced in a study of OX40 agonist ivuxolimab in advanced cancers. Produced via immunoSEQ multiplex PCR; TCRdb's table is partial and in-frame only. The table lists roughly 64,000 clones, 80% to 90% of them singletons. The sequences come from CD4+ or CD8+ T cells sorted from blood, collected in a trial of the OX40 agonist ivuxolimab. The receptors were gathered from an adult with an advanced solid tumor such as melanoma, head and neck, liver or kidney cancer.

V gene TRBV6-5 combines with J gene TRBJ1-4; unclear D gene. CDR3 size: 12 residues. Trimming removed 10 bases from V and 7 bases from J, with 13 bases in between. The germline gives CDR1 MNHEY, CDR2 SVGAGI. DNA for the CDR3: TGTGCCAACCAAGGATGGGGTGAAAAACTGTTTTTT. Amino acids: CANQGWGEKLFF.

The chain uses TRBV5-4 and TRBJ2-1, with D perhaps matching TRBD1 (6 bases). Trimming took 7 bases from V and 12 from J, leaving 14 bases between them. The CDR3 runs 11 residues. Germline V gives CDR1 SGHNT, CDR2 YYREEE (reference sequence). The CDR3 sequence is CASAGQGRQFF. In nucleotides, the CDR3 is TGTGCCAGCGCGGGTCAGGGGCGGCAGTTCTTC.

The chain's CDR3 is CSATGRRIYEQYF. CDR3 DNA: TGCAGCGCCACTGGGCGCAGGATCTACGAGCAGTACTTC. The gene calls are TRBV29-1 and TRBJ2-7, with no clear D. Germline V gene sequence: CDR1 SQVTM, CDR2 ANQGSEA. V was shortened by 7 bases and J by 3 bases, with 16 bases between the two germline ends. There are 13 residues in the CDR3.

The chain uses TRBV19 and TRBJ1-5; possibly TRBD1 for D (6 bases). The CDR3 is made up of 15 amino acids. Per the germline V gene, CDR1 is LNHDA and CDR2 is SQIVND (reference sequence). With 3 bases removed from V and 1 base from J, the gap between germline ends came to 10 bases. CDR3 sequence (DNA): TGTGCCAGTAGTATTTGGGGGCCGAGCAATCAGCCCCAGCATTTT. Residues: CASSIWGPSNQPQHF.

The chain employs TRBV6-1 and TRBJ2-2; D is unresolved. Per the germline V gene, CDR1 is MNHNS and CDR2 is SASEGT. The CDR3 extends over 15 amino acids. Trimming pared 3 bases from V and 1 base from J, leaving 9 bases between. The CDR3 loop is CASSDIRRNTGELFF. CDR3 bases: TGTGCCAGCAGTGATATTAGGCGGAACACCGGGGAGCTGTTTTTT.

This sequence joins TRBV19 and TRBJ2-1, with 9 bases aligning to TRBD2. CDR1 and CDR2 (germline): LNHDA, SQIVND (reference sequence). J gave up 8 bases and V 3 bases, and 11 bases lay outside the gene matches. CDR3 length: 16 amino acids. Written as DNA, the CDR3 is TGTGCCAGTAGTATCCGAACAGCGGGAGGCCTCGATGAGCAGTTCTTC. Translated: CASSIRTAGGLDEQFF.

This chain links TRBV6-6 with TRBJ2-3; D gene uncertain. The length of the CDR3 is 15 residues. The ends were cut back, 0 bases at V and 2 bases at J, with 9 bases in the middle. From germline, CDR1 is MNHNY and CDR2 SVGAGI (reference sequence). The CDR3 region is CASSYSTATTDTQYF. The CDR3 region has the DNA TGTGCCAGCAGTTACTCGACCGCCACCACAGATACGCAGTATTTT.

The chain has TRBV27 and TRBJ2-3; D call uncertain. The CDR3 contains 18 residues. Trimming shortened V by 5 bases and J by 0 bases, and 21 bases separated the two germline ends. Looked up from germline, CDR1 is MNHEY and CDR2 is SMNVEV (reference sequence). The CDR3 nucleotides are TGTGCCAGCAGTCCGCAGCCAGTGTACTCCCTTAGCACAGATACGCAGTATTTT. Amino acid sequence: CASSPQPVYSLSTDTQYF.

This rearrangement joins TRBV5-4 to TRBJ2-7; tentative D call: TRBD2 (5 bases). V lost 4 bases to trimming and J lost 2 bases, with 10 bases between them. CDR3 size: 13 residues. Per germline, CDR1 SGHNT and CDR2 YYREEE (reference sequence). Here the CDR3 DNA reads TGTGCCAGCAGCAGGACTCCAACCTACGAGCAGTACTTC. It encodes CASSRTPTYEQYF. The full variable domain, rest sourced from reference TRBV5-4 and TRBJ2-7, is ETGVTQSPTHLIKTRGQQVTLRCSSQSGHNTVSWYQQALGQGPQFIFQYYREEENGRGNFPPRFSGLQFPNYSSELNVNALELDDSALYLCASSRTPTYEQYFGPGTRLTVT.

The chain has TRBV27 and TRBJ2-7; D unresolved. The V and J ends lost 4 bases and 0 bases respectively, with 7 bases between them. The CDR3 runs to 13 residues. Germline CDR1 MNHEY, CDR2 SMNVEV (reference sequence). The CDR3 coding sequence is TGTGCCAGCAGTTGGTCGGGCTCCTACGAGCAGTACTTC. Amino acids: CASSWSGSYEQYF.

The gene calls are TRBV2 and TRBJ2-1, with D possibly being TRBD2 (6 bases). The CDR3 contains 15 residues. V was trimmed by 1 base and J by 1 base, leaving 8 bases between them. From germline, CDR1 is SNHLY and CDR2 FYNNEI. The CDR3 loop is CASSEVGGSYNEQFF. The CDR3, as DNA: TGTGCCAGCAGTGAAGTGGGGGGTTCCTACAATGAGCAGTTCTTC.

The J gene is TRBJ2-2, the V gene TRBV20-1; the D gene is possibly TRBD1 (6 bases). V lost 6 bases and J 7 bases, leaving 9 bases between the germline ends. The CDR3 is 11 amino acids. The V gene's germline CDR1 is DFQATT and CDR2 SNEGSKA (reference sequence). CDR3 sequence: CSATRGGELFF. In nucleotides, the CDR3 is TGCAGTGCGACCAGGGGCGGGGAGCTGTTTTTT.

V is TRBV7-6 and J is TRBJ2-7; TRBD2 matches at 7 bases. Germline assignment: CDR1 SGHVS and CDR2 FNYEAQ. The CDR3 is 13 amino acids. V shed 2 bases, J shed 4 bases, and the junction held 2 bases outside the gene matches. The CDR3 region has the DNA TGTGCCAGCAGCTTATCTAGCGGTTACGAGCAGTACTTC. Translation: CASSLSSGYEQYF. Complete variable domain (other parts from reference TRBV7-6 and TRBJ2-7): GAGVSQSPRYKVTKRGQDVALRCDPISGHVSLYWYRQALGQGPEFLTYFNYEAQQDKSGLPNDRFSAERPEGSISTLTIQRTEQRDSAMYRCASSLSSGYEQYFGPGTRLTVT.